This T cell receptor (beta chain) was captured in a study of blood T cell repertoires in COVID-19. Overall study context: Samples taken during acute and convalescent COVID-19 were collected in the United States, Italy and Spain.

Germline V lookup: CDR1 SQVTM, CDR2 ANQGSEA. V lost 6 bases and J lost 2; bases outside the gene matches: 11. The length of the CDR3 is 15 residues. The data were produced by immunoSEQ multiplex PCR, yet TCRdb's version contains in-frame clones alone and is incomplete. The data hold a few hundred thousand clones, with approximately 88% observed a single time. This receptor was taken from a man aged 40-50 years with acute or convalescent COVID-19. Specimen: peripheral blood. This rearrangement joins TRBV29-1 to TRBJ1-2; 8 positions match TRBD1. The DNA of the CDR3 is TGCAGCGTCGATATTGGACAGGGCTGGAACTATGGCTACACCTTC. Encoded protein: CSVDIGQGWNYGYTF.